The 23 T cell receptor beta chains below come from one sample, sequenced in a study of OX40 agonist ivuxolimab in advanced cancers. Profiling relied on immunoSEQ multiplex PCR, and the TCRdb table lists in-frame clones only, not all of them. The sample carries 50,000 or so clones, less than 90% recorded once. Sequencing was performed on CD4+ or CD8+ T cells sorted from blood, taken in a trial of the OX40 agonist ivuxolimab. These receptors originate from an adult with an advanced solid tumor such as melanoma, head and neck, liver or kidney cancer.

CDR3 in DNA: TGTGCCAGTAGTCTGGACAGGGGCGCTCCTAACTATGGCTACACCTTC. It is translated as CASSLDRGAPNYGYTF. The chain combines TRBV19 with TRBJ1-2, with 9 bases that match TRBD1. The J segment lost 0 bases and the V segment lost 5 bases, leaving 7 bases of the junction unmatched. Germline V CDR1 and CDR2: LNHDA, SQIVND (reference sequence). The CDR3 spans 16 residues.

The genes are TRBV7-2 and TRBJ1-6; 9 bases are a match to TRBD1. V trimming: 6 bases; J trimming: 8 bases; junction bases outside the gene matches: 8. There are 15 residues in the CDR3. The germline gives CDR1 SGHTA, CDR2 FQGNSA. The CDR3 reads CASRGGGQGHSPLHF. CDR3 DNA sequence: TGTGCCAGCAGGGGTGGAGGACAGGGGCATTCACCCCTCCACTTT.

The gene calls are TRBV7-3 and TRBJ2-7; perhaps D is TRBD1 or TRBD2 (5 bases each). There are 15 residues in the CDR3. Per the germline V gene, CDR1 is SGHTA and CDR2 is FQGTGA. The germline V and J ends were trimmed by 5 bases and 0 bases, with 14 bases remaining between them. The CDR3: CASSLVSGSSYEQYF. CDR3 nucleotide sequence: TGTGCCAGCAGCCTTGTATCAGGGAGCTCCTACGAGCAGTACTTC. Combining the CDR3 with reference TRBV7-3 and TRBJ2-7 gives the whole variable domain GAGVSQTPSNKVTEKGKYVELRCDPISGHTALYWYRQSLGQGPEFLIYFQGTGAADDSGLPNDRFFAVRPEGSVSTLKIQRTERGDSAVYLCASSLVSGSSYEQYFGPGTRLTVT.

The chain's CDR3 is CATSRDQTRGETQYF. CDR3 nucleotide sequence: TGTGCCACCAGCAGAGATCAGACTAGGGGAGAGACCCAGTACTTC. V gene TRBV15 combines with J gene TRBJ2-5; a weak D match, TRBD2 (6 bases). The CDR3 runs to 15 residues. The germline V and J ends were trimmed by 0 bases and 4 bases, with 12 bases remaining between them. CDR1 LNHNV and CDR2 YYDKDF come from the germline V gene (reference sequence).

The chain combines TRBV27 with TRBJ2-6; 10 bases fit TRBD1. Per the germline V gene, CDR1 is MNHEY and CDR2 is SMNVEV (reference sequence). The CDR3 sequence is 17 residues long. Germline trimming cut 5 bases from V and 0 bases from J; bases unmatched to any gene: 4. The CDR3 is CASSPDRGDSGANVLTF. DNA for the CDR3: TGTGCCAGCAGTCCGGACAGGGGGGACTCTGGGGCCAACGTCCTGACTTTC.

The chain recombines TRBV4-1 with TRBJ2-3; 12 bases are shared with TRBD2. This CDR3 spans 17 amino acids. Germline trimming cut 4 bases from V and 5 bases from J; bases unmatched to any gene: 10. Per germline, CDR1 MGHRA and CDR2 YSYEKL. CDR3 loop: CASSPRLAGAGGDTQYF. In nucleotides, the CDR3 is TGCGCCAGCAGCCCACGACTAGCGGGGGCTGGGGGAGATACGCAGTATTTT.

There are a few counts of this clone. The chain uses TRBV19 and TRBJ1-5; 7 nucleotides line up with TRBD1. The CDR3 runs to 13 residues. Trimming at V came to 5 bases and at J to 9 bases, leaving 7 bases not matched to a gene. Germline V lookup: CDR1 LNHDA, CDR2 SQIVND (reference sequence). The CDR3 reads CASSPGGRRPQHF. CDR3 coding DNA: TGTGCCAGTAGTCCAGGGGGTCGAAGGCCCCAGCATTTT. The entire variable domain, with the rest obtained from reference TRBV19 and TRBJ1-5, is as follows: DGGITQSPKYLFRKEGQNVTLSCEQNLNHDAMYWYRQDPGQGLRLIYYSQIVNDFQKGDIAEGYSVSREKKESFPLTVTSAQKNPTAFYLCASSPGGRRPQHFGDGTRLSIL.

The chain combines TRBV28 with TRBJ2-3; maybe TRBD1 (6 bases). The ends were cut back, 5 bases at V and 3 bases at J, with 12 bases in the middle. The length of the CDR3 is 14 residues. CDR1 and CDR2 (germline): MDHEN, SYDVKM. CDR3 loop: CASSPYRETDTQYF. The CDR3 DNA reads TGTGCCAGCAGTCCCTACAGGGAGACAGATACGCAGTATTTT. Combining the CDR3 with reference TRBV28 and TRBJ2-3 gives the whole variable domain DVKVTQSSRYLVKRTGEKVFLECVQDMDHENMFWYRQDPGLGLRLIYFSYDVKMKEKGDIPEGYSVSREKKERFSLILESASTNQTSMYLCASSPYRETDTQYFGPGTRLTVL.

V gene TRBV9 combines with J gene TRBJ1-5; 7 positions match TRBD1. Germline trimming cut 4 bases from V and 4 bases from J; bases unmatched to any gene: 8. This CDR3 comprises 15 residues. Germline CDR1 is SGDLS and CDR2 is YYNGEE. The CDR3 bases are TGTGCCAGCAGCAATACAGGGGACGCAAATCAGCCCCAGCATTTT. Translating gives CASSNTGDANQPQHF.

This chain's CDR3 is CASSETGYGYTF. In DNA form, the CDR3 reads TGTGCCAGCAGTGAAACAGGCTATGGCTACACCTTC. V and J are TRBV25-1 and TRBJ1-2, with D possibly TRBD1 on 5 matching bases. Deletions cut 2 bases from V and 4 bases from J, with 5 bases between. Germline CDR1 MGHDK, CDR2 SYGVNS. The CDR3 is 12 amino acids.

The CDR3 spells CASSLAGASGGTDTQYF. The CDR3 region has the DNA TGTGCCAGCAGCTTAGCGGGGGCTAGCGGGGGGACAGATACGCAGTATTTT. The gene calls are TRBV7-9 and TRBJ2-3, with 11 bases identical to TRBD2. V shed 0 bases, J shed 3 bases, and the junction held 5 bases outside the gene matches. The CDR3 covers 17 residues. The germline V gene has CDR1 SEHNR and CDR2 FQNEAQ (reference sequence).

The gene calls are TRBV9 and TRBJ2-5, with D unresolved. The CDR3 totals 16 residues. CDR1 and CDR2 (germline): SGDLS, YYNGEE. V was shortened by 0 bases and J by 4 bases, with 16 bases between the two germline ends. The CDR3: CASSVGPLFGGETQYF. The CDR3 DNA sequence: TGTGCCAGCAGCGTAGGGCCCCTCTTCGGCGGAGAGACCCAGTACTTC.

The rearrangement links TRBV7-2 to TRBJ2-2; D is uncertain. Deletions cut 1 base from V and 7 bases from J, with 4 bases between. Germline loops: CDR1 SGHTA, CDR2 FQGNSA. The CDR3 is made up of 12 amino acids. CDR3 in amino acids: CASSLDIGELFF. The CDR3 nucleotides read TGTGCCAGCAGCTTAGACATCGGGGAGCTGTTTTTT.

The V and J genes are TRBV19 and TRBJ2-3; D is uncertain. The CDR3 length is 13 residues. Germline V gene data show CDR1 as LNHDA and CDR2 as SQIVND (reference sequence). V was cut by 5 bases and J by 2 bases, with 8 bases left in between. CDR3 coding DNA: TGTGCCAGTAGTCGCGGCCCCACAGATACGCAGTATTTT. Translated: CASSRGPTDTQYF.

The chain carries TRBV7-9 and TRBJ2-3, with unresolved D. The CDR3 loop spans 12 amino acids. V was pared by 1 base and J by 3 bases, with 2 bases between. From germline, CDR1 is SEHNR and CDR2 FQNEAQ (reference sequence). The CDR3 loop reads CASSLGTDTQYF. CDR3 nucleotide sequence: TGTGCCAGCAGCTTAGGAACAGATACGCAGTATTTT.

This sequence joins TRBV30 and TRBJ1-1; the match to TRBD1 covers 7 bases. The germline gives CDR1 GTSNPN, CDR2 SVGIG (reference sequence). With 4 bases clipped from V and 7 bases from J, the junction kept 6 bases outside the gene matches. The CDR3 is 12 amino acids. CDR3 sequence reads: CAWIKGAFEAFF. CDR3 DNA sequence: TGTGCCTGGATCAAGGGGGCATTTGAAGCTTTCTTT.

This chain uses TRBV19 with TRBJ1-6; 8 bases fit TRBD1. Trimming took 6 bases from V and 6 from J; bases not matched to a gene: 7. The CDR3 loop spans 15 amino acids. From germline, CDR1 is LNHDA and CDR2 SQIVND (reference sequence). The CDR3 nucleotides are TGTGCCAGTAGAAGGCCGGACAGGGTTAATTCACCCCTCCACTTT. Amino acids: CASRRPDRVNSPLHF. The full variable domain, its missing parts supplied by reference TRBV19 and TRBJ1-6, is DGGITQSPKYLFRKEGQNVTLSCEQNLNHDAMYWYRQDPGQGLRLIYYSQIVNDFQKGDIAEGYSVSREKKESFPLTVTSAQKNPTAFYLCASRRPDRVNSPLHFGNGTRLTVT.

The chain joins TRBV29-1 to TRBJ1-4, with 10 positions matching TRBD1. The CDR3 contains 13 residues. Trimming removed 4 bases from V and 5 bases from J; junction bases left unmatched: 1. From germline, CDR1 is SQVTM and CDR2 ANQGSEA. CDR3 protein: CSVGDRGNEKLFF. The CDR3 region has the DNA TGCAGCGTTGGGGACAGGGGAAATGAAAAACTGTTTTTT.

CDR3 DNA sequence: TGTGCCAGCAGCGTCCACCACGAGCAGTACTTC. Its protein product is CASSVHHEQYF. The rearrangement uses TRBV9 and TRBJ2-7; D gene ambiguous. In germline, CDR1 is SGDLS, CDR2 YYNGEE. V lost 2 bases and J lost 5, with 5 bases in between. The length of the CDR3 is 11 residues.

The chain couples TRBV10-1 to TRBJ1-1, with 12 bases matching TRBD1. The CDR3 is made up of 13 amino acids. From germline, CDR1 is WNHNN and CDR2 SYGVQD (reference sequence). The junction had 4 bases not matched to a gene; V was cut back by 6 bases and J by 8 bases. The CDR3: CASRPGQGAEAFF. The CDR3 coding sequence is TGCGCCAGCAGACCGGGACAGGGGGCAGAAGCTTTCTTT.

This clone is labeled as medium-sized. V gene TRBV27 combines with J gene TRBJ2-1; D might be TRBD2 (5 bases). The germline gives CDR1 MNHEY, CDR2 SMNVEV (reference sequence). V was pared by 3 bases and J by 7 bases, with 13 bases between. The CDR3 is 14 residues long. CDR3 sequence: CASSLASDLNEQFF. CDR3 nucleotide sequence: TGTGCCAGCAGTTTGGCATCGGACTTAAATGAGCAGTTCTTC.

Turning to this clone: The same CDR3 can be traced to other DNA sequences in this sample. CDR3 bases: TGTGCCAGCAGTTTATTCGGGCTGAATCAGCCCCAGCATTTT. Its translation: CASSLFGLNQPQHF. The chain links TRBV27 to TRBJ1-5; D uncertain. V was pared by 1 base and J by 4 bases, with 8 bases between. The CDR3 consists of 14 residues. Germline V gene sequence: CDR1 MNHEY, CDR2 SMNVEV (reference sequence).

The chain carries TRBV18 and TRBJ1-5; 8 bases agree with TRBD1. The CDR3 totals 13 residues. J was trimmed by 6 bases and V by 5 bases; bases with no gene match: 3. Germline-derived CDR1 and CDR2 are KGHSH and LQKENI. CDR3 loop: CASSLDRGQPQHF. The CDR3 region has the DNA TGTGCCAGCTCATTAGACAGGGGTCAGCCCCAGCATTTT.